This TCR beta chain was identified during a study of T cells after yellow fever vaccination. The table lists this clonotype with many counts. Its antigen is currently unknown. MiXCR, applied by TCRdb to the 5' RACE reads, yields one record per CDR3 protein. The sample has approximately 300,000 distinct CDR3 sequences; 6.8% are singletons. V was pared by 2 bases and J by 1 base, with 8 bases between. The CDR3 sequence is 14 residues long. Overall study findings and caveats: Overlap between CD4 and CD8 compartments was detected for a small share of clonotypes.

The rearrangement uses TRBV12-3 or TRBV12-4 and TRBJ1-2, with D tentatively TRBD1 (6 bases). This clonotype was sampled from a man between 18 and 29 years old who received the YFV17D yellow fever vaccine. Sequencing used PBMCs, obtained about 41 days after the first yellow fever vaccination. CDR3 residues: CASSLQGFNYGYTF. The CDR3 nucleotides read TGTGCCAGCAGTTTACAGGGGTTTAACTATGGCTACACCTTC.